This T cell receptor (beta chain) is from a study of low-dose radiotherapy and immunotherapy resistance in tumors. Time point in this sample: after trial treatment. This sample's treatment: LDRT plus nivolumab, ipilimumab, low-dose cyclophosphamide and aspirin (RACIN trial). This clonotype has a count of ten or more. TRAV- and TRBV-specific primers were used for first-strand cDNA, which covered alpha and beta chains. A constant-region primer paired with the V-primer adapter amplified TCRs over approximately 18 PCR cycles. After the mRNA was isolated, it was amplified using in vitro transcription. TCRdb re-called the reads through MiXCR, storing one row per CDR3 protein. Here the sample spans about 44,000 distinct CDR3 sequences, 25% to 30% being singletons. Sequencing was performed on PBMCs, taken after low-dose radiotherapy plus immunotherapy. The sequence was collected from a male donor with prostate cancer.

The CDR3 sequence: CASRATGGYNEKLFF. Written as DNA, the CDR3 is TGTGCCAGTAGAGCAACAGGGGGCTATAATGAAAAACTGTTTTTT. The chain employs TRBV19 and TRBJ1-4, with 9 bases identical to TRBD1. V shed 6 bases, J shed 4 bases, and the junction held 6 bases outside the gene matches. The CDR3 sequence is 15 residues long. Germline V gene lookup returns CDR1 LNHDA and CDR2 SQIVND (reference sequence). Full variable domain (rest looked up from reference TRBV19 and TRBJ1-4): DGGITQSPKYLFRKEGQNVTLSCEQNLNHDAMYWYRQDPGQGLRLIYYSQIVNDFQKGDIAEGYSVSREKKESFPLTVTSAQKNPTAFYLCASRATGGYNEKLFFGSGTQLSVL.